A selection of T cell receptor beta chains follows, all from one sample in a study of technical replicates of blood from a few donors. This table comes from immunoSEQ multiplex PCR, and its TCRdb copy is limited to in-frame clones, with some not included. The data hold fewer than 100,000 clones, with about 95% observed a single time. Sequencing was carried out using T cells isolated from PBMCs. The receptor source for this set is a human donor in good health. CDR3s include the opening cysteine and the closing phenylalanine or tryptophan. Each record gives: V gene, clone size, J gene, D gene, CDR3 protein, CDR3 DNA. A D gene is named only where the DNA matches it firmly. The size field is filled for only some rows; it gives once, few, many or a size class.

>TRBV6-1|-|TRBJ1-1|-
CASSPIRNTEAFF
TGTGCCAGCAGTCCGATCAGGAACACTGAAGCTTTCTTT
>TRBV18|-|TRBJ2-1|TRBD1
CASSPIGTGDANEQFF
TGTGCCAGCTCACCAATAGGGACAGGGGATGCCAATGAGCAGTTCTTC
>TRBV4-1|-|TRBJ2-7|TRBD2
CASSLMGLAGYEQYF
TGCGCCAGCAGCCTGATGGGACTAGCAGGGTACGAGCAGTACTTC
>TRBV2|once|TRBJ2-4|TRBD2
CASSEVGGDIQYF
TGTGCCAGCAGTGAAGTGGGGGGGGACATTCAGTACTTC
>TRBV7-2|-|TRBJ2-1|TRBD2
CASSLLAGHFNEQFF
TGTGCCAGCAGCCTATTAGCGGGGCACTTCAATGAGCAGTTCTTC
>TRBV4-1|-|TRBJ2-3|-
CASSRLPGDTQYF
TGCGCCAGCAGCCGTCTGCCCGGGGATACGCAGTATTTT
>TRBV5-4|-|TRBJ2-3|-
CASSLGLGETDTQYF
TGTGCCAGCAGCTTGGGACTAGGAGAGACAGATACGCAGTATTTT
>TRBV11-3|-|TRBJ1-2|-
CASSLQGYEWAYGYTF
TGTGCCAGCAGCTTACAGGGTTATGAATGGGCATATGGCTACACCTTC
>TRBV7-8|once|TRBJ1-1|TRBD1
CASSSSGGRNTEAFF
TGTGCCAGCAGCTCTTCAGGGGGAAGGAACACTGAAGCTTTCTTT
>TRBV29-1|-|TRBJ2-5|-
CSVDTLAQETQYF
TGCAGCGTTGATACCTTGGCTCAAGAGACCCAGTACTTC
>TRBV7-2|-|TRBJ2-1|-
CASPGAKLTNEQFF
TGTGCCAGCCCAGGGGCCAAACTCACAAATGAGCAGTTCTTC
>TRBV7-2|-|TRBJ1-2|-
CASSLDSYRVYGYTF
TGTGCCAGCAGCTTAGACTCCTACAGGGTCTATGGCTACACCTTC
>TRBV7-2|-|TRBJ2-4|TRBD1
CASSPLRTGLSKNIQYF
TGTGCCAGCAGCCCCCTACGGACAGGGCTATCCAAAAACATTCAGTACTTC
>TRBV11-2|once|TRBJ2-7|-
CASSLSGIEQYF
TGTGCCAGCAGCCTCTCAGGGATCGAGCAGTACTTC
>TRBV9|-|TRBJ2-2|TRBD2
CASSVVIAGDTGELFF
TGTGCCAGCAGCGTAGTGATAGCGGGAGACACCGGGGAGCTGTTTTTT
>TRBV12-5|-|TRBJ2-7|-
CASGLGGEQYF
TGTGCTAGTGGTTTAGGGGGCGAGCAGTACTTC
>TRBV30|-|TRBJ2-7|TRBD2
CAWRELAGGSYEQYF
TGTGCCTGGAGAGAATTAGCGGGAGGCTCCTACGAGCAGTACTTC
>TRBV5-6|-|TRBJ1-4|-
CASSYRGGRGEKLFF
TGTGCCAGCAGTTACCGAGGGGGGAGGGGTGAAAAACTGTTTTTT